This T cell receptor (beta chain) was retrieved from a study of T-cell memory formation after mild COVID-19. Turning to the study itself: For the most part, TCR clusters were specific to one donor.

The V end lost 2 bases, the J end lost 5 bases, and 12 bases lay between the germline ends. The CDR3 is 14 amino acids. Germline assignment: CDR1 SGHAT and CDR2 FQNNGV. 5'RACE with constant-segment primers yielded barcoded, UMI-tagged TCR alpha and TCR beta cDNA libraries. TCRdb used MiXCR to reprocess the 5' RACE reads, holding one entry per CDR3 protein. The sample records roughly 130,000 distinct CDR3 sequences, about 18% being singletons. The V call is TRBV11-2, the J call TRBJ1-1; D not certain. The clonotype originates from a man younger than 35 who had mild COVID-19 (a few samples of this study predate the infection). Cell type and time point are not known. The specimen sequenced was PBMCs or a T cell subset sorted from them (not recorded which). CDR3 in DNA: TGTGCCAGCAGCTTAAGCGCTTTAGGGACTGAAGCTTTCTTT. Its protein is CASSLSALGTEAFF. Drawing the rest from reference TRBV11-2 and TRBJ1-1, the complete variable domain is EAGVAQSPRYKIIEKRQSVAFWCNPISGHATLYWYQQILGQGPKLLIQFQNNGVVDDSQLPKDRFSAERLKGVDSTLKIQPAKLEDSAVYLCASSLSALGTEAFFGQGTRLTVV.